A selection of T cell receptor beta chains follows, all from one sample in a study of radiation and T cells in renal cell carcinoma. Profiled with immunoSEQ multiplex PCR; TCRdb holds only in-frame clones, not every one. The sample lists approximately 29,000 clones; around 85% were seen once. The sequenced sample was blood, obtained from a patient whose treatment included radiotherapy and nephrectomy. The receptors were gathered from a man aged 55 to 70 with renal cell carcinoma. The CDR3 runs from the conserved cysteine through the conserved F or W. D genes are given only for firm matches. Not every row has a clone size; where given, it reads once, few, many or a size class.

j_gene	v_gene	d_gene	abundance	CDR3aa	CDR3nt
TRBJ2-3	TRBV7-3	TRBD2	once	CASSLTSGAEDTQYF	TGTGCCAGCAGCCTAACTAGCGGGGCGGAAGATACGCAGTATTTT
TRBJ2-6	TRBV2	TRBD1	-	CASRLDRAGANVLTF	TGTGCCAGCAGGCTGGACAGGGCTGGGGCCAACGTCCTGACTTTC
TRBJ2-4	TRBV7-8	TRBD1	-	CASSSRDRGFLAKNIQYF	TGTGCCAGCAGCTCCCGGGACAGAGGGTTCCTAGCCAAAAACATTCAGTACTTC
TRBJ2-1	TRBV6-5	-	-	CASKDGRDNEQFF	TGTGCCAGCAAGGACGGACGGGACAATGAGCAGTTCTTC
TRBJ1-2	TRBV29-1	TRBD1	-	CSVEPTGGSYGYTF	TGCAGCGTTGAACCGACAGGGGGGAGTTATGGCTACACCTTC
TRBJ2-2	TRBV19	TRBD2	-	CASTTGVAGGRNTGELFF	TGTGCCAGTACCACGGGGGTGGCGGGAGGAAGGAACACCGGGGAGCTGTTTTTT
TRBJ2-5	TRBV5-1	-	-	CASSLGRAPETQYF	TGCGCCAGCAGCTTGGGGAGGGCTCCAGAGACCCAGTACTTC
TRBJ2-1	TRBV7-6	TRBD2	-	CASSLSGGSYNEQFF	TGTGCCAGCAGCTTATCCGGGGGGTCCTACAATGAGCAGTTCTTC
TRBJ2-1	TRBV15	TRBD2	-	CATSRDRGGSEQFF	TGTGCCACCAGCAGAGATCGAGGCGGGAGTGAGCAGTTCTTC
TRBJ2-1	TRBV6-1	-	-	CASSVAGVNEQFF	TGTGCCAGCAGTGTGGCAGGGGTCAATGAGCAGTTCTTC
TRBJ1-5	TRBV19	-	-	CASSMDRRQPQHF	TGTGCCAGTAGTATGGACAGAAGACAGCCCCAGCATTTT
TRBJ2-7	TRBV7-8	TRBD2	-	CASRASGHSYEQYF	TGTGCCAGCAGGGCTAGCGGGCACTCCTACGAGCAGTACTTC
TRBJ2-5	TRBV12-5	-	once	CASGLGGAQETQYF	TGTGCTAGTGGTTTAGGGGGGGCTCAAGAGACCCAGTACTTC
TRBJ2-7	TRBV4-1	-	-	CASSQDDAGFAYEQYF	TGCGCCAGCAGCCAAGATGACGCGGGCTTTGCCTACGAGCAGTACTTC
TRBJ1-1	TRBV19	-	once	CASSISGGMVLRTEAFF	TGTGCCAGTAGTATTTCTGGGGGGATGGTCTTGAGGACTGAAGCTTTCTTT
TRBJ2-1	TRBV7-9	-	-	CASSSPSGGIAYNEQFF	TGTGCCAGCAGCTCCCCGTCTGGGGGGATAGCCTACAATGAGCAGTTCTTC
TRBJ1-4	TRBV18	-	once	CASSPLGGEKLFF	TGTGCCAGCTCACCTCTGGGGGGCGAAAAACTGTTTTTT
TRBJ2-3	TRBV5-4	-	-	CASSSGTFGDTQYF	TGTGCCAGCAGCTCCGGGACCTTCGGAGATACGCAGTATTTT
TRBJ2-1	TRBV4-1	-	-	CASSQGGGRNEQFF	TGCGCCAGCAGCCAAGGGGGGGGGCGGAATGAGCAGTTCTTC
TRBJ2-7	TRBV5-4	TRBD2	-	CASSLRTSGSHEQYF	TGTGCCAGCAGCCTAAGGACTAGCGGGAGCCACGAGCAGTACTTC
TRBJ2-3	TRBV13	-	-	CASSLGRSDTQYF	TGTGCCAGCAGCTTAGGCAGATCAGATACGCAGTATTTT
TRBJ2-4	TRBV29-1	-	-	CSVDLGHGEDIQYF	TGCAGCGTTGATCTAGGACACGGAGAGGACATTCAGTACTTC
TRBJ2-7	TRBV7-2	TRBD2	-	CASTRKTSGSYEQYF	TGTGCCAGCACACGTAAGACTAGCGGCTCCTACGAGCAGTACTTC